Below are 29 T cell receptor beta chains sequenced from a single sample in a study of preoperative IRX-2 immunotherapy in early breast cancer. The treatment was: preoperative locoregional IRX-2 cytokine immunotherapy. Here immunoSEQ multiplex PCR was the method, and the copy in TCRdb shows in-frame clones only, minus some. The data show more than 20,000 clones, about 83% seen once. The sequenced sample was lymph node tissue, obtained before IRX-2 immunotherapy. These receptors originate from a human donor with breast cancer.

The chain is built from TRBV11-3 and TRBJ1-3; 7 bases map to TRBD1. The trim removed 5 bases at V and 0 bases at J, leaving 4 bases unmatched. Germline lookup yields CDR1 SGHNT and CDR2 YENEEA. This CDR3 comprises 15 residues. The chain's CDR3 is CASSTQGNSGNTIYF. The CDR3, as DNA: TGTGCCAGCAGCACACAGGGGAACTCTGGAAACACCATATATTTT.

The chain carries TRBV14 and TRBJ2-3, with TRBD2 as a possible D gene (6 bases). The V end was cut by 4 bases, the J end by 6 bases, with 11 bases between. Germline V CDR1 and CDR2: SGHDN, FVKESK. This CDR3 is built from 13 residues. CDR3 residues: CASSPQGGDTQYF. The CDR3 DNA reads TGTGCCAGCAGCCCCCAAGGAGGGGATACGCAGTATTTT.

V gene TRBV11-3 combines with J gene TRBJ2-3; 10 bases fit TRBD2. The V segment lost 5 bases and the J segment 3 bases; nucleotides outside the gene matches: 5. Germline V gives CDR1 SGHNT, CDR2 YENEEA. The CDR3 consists of 15 residues. The CDR3 protein is CASSPSGGATDTQYF. The CDR3, as DNA: TGTGCCAGCAGCCCAAGCGGGGGGGCAACAGATACGCAGTATTTT.

The chain recombines TRBV6-8 with TRBJ1-2, with D tentatively TRBD1 (5 bases). V shed 4 bases and J shed 8 bases, with 11 bases lying between them. Germline V gene data show CDR1 as MNHGY and CDR2 as SAAAGT. CDR3 length equals 12 residues. The CDR3 loop reads CASSFSGLGYTF. DNA of the CDR3: TGTGCCAGCAGTTTCTCAGGGTTAGGCTACACCTTC.

CDR3 coding DNA: TGCGCCAGCAGCCTGGGGCAGCCAAGGACCTACGAGCAGTACTTC. Its protein product is CASSLGQPRTYEQYF. The chain couples TRBV5-1 to TRBJ2-7; a weak D match, TRBD1 (5 bases). Germline CDR1 reads SGHRS; CDR2 reads YFSETQ. Trimming took 4 bases from V and 2 from J, leaving 16 bases between them. This CDR3 region has 15 residues. The full variable domain, its missing parts supplied by reference TRBV5-1 and TRBJ2-7, is KAGVTQTPRYLIKTRGQQVTLSCSPISGHRSVSWYQQTPGQGLQFLFEYFSETQRNKGNFPGRFSGRQFSNSRSEMNVSTLELGDSALYLCASSLGQPRTYEQYFGPGTRLTVT.

The V gene is TRBV7-1, the J gene TRBJ1-3; D remains ambiguous. TRBV7-1 counts as an open reading frame of uncertain function. V gave up 4 bases and J gave up 2 bases, with 12 bases separating them. The CDR3 consists of 15 residues. CDR3 amino acids: CASSLEGYAGNTIYF. The CDR3 DNA sequence: TGTGCCAGCAGCTTAGAAGGTTACGCTGGAAACACCATATATTTT.

This chain uses TRBV28 with TRBJ1-2, with D unclear. CDR1 MDHEN and CDR2 SYDVKM come from the germline V gene. The CDR3 consists of 12 residues. V was pared by 3 bases and J by 7 bases, with 9 bases between. The CDR3 loop is CASSLRGSGYTF. CDR3 sequence (DNA): TGTGCCAGCAGTTTGAGAGGGAGTGGCTACACCTTC.

The CDR3 protein is CAISEATGVGANVLTF. The CDR3 nucleotides read TGTGCCATCAGTGAGGCAACGGGGGTTGGGGCCAACGTCCTGACTTTC. This chain connects TRBV10-3 to TRBJ2-6; perhaps TRBD2 as D (6 bases). The V end was cut by 2 bases, the J end by 3 bases, with 11 bases between. Germline V gene sequence: CDR1 ENHRY, CDR2 SYGVKD. This CDR3 region has 16 residues.

This clone appeared a single time. This chain uses TRBV6-8 with TRBJ1-4; 10 bases map to TRBD1. Germline V gives CDR1 MNHGY, CDR2 SAAAGT. CDR3 size: 16 residues. Trimming removed 5 bases from V and 6 bases from J; junction bases left unmatched: 9. The DNA of the CDR3 is TGTGCCAGCAGTAAAAGAACCGGGACAGGGGATGAAAAACTGTTTTTT. It translates to CASSKRTGTGDEKLFF.

The chain links TRBV28 to TRBJ1-2; D is ambiguous. V was pared by 3 bases and J by 8 bases, with 10 bases between. The CDR3 spans 12 residues. Germline CDR1 MDHEN, CDR2 SYDVKM. The CDR3 protein is CASSLGGRGYTF. DNA for the CDR3: TGTGCCAGCAGTTTGGGAGGGAGAGGCTACACCTTC.

The J gene is TRBJ1-2, the V gene TRBV6-8; 9 bases are a match to TRBD1. In germline, CDR1 is MNHGY, CDR2 SAAAGT. This CDR3 spans 14 amino acids. The V gene end was trimmed by 10 bases and the J gene end by 5 bases; junction bases not matched to a gene: 11. CDR3: CATRTGQGGYGYTF. The CDR3 coding sequence is TGTGCCACCCGCACGGGACAGGGTGGATATGGCTACACCTTC.

The chain uses TRBV10-2 and TRBJ2-7; D not certain. V was shortened by 3 bases and J by 2 bases, with 11 bases between the two germline ends. The germline V gene encodes CDR1 WSHSY and CDR2 SAAADI. The CDR3 extends over 14 amino acids. CDR3 sequence reads: CASSDSRLTYEQYF. The CDR3 DNA sequence: TGCGCCAGCAGTGACTCTCGCCTAACCTACGAGCAGTACTTC.

Only a few counts were recorded for this clone. The rearrangement uses TRBV10-2 and TRBJ1-6; D is possibly TRBD1 (5 bases). The CDR3 is made up of 15 amino acids. V was pared by 10 bases and J by 9 bases, with 22 bases between. Looked up from germline, CDR1 is WSHSY and CDR2 is SAAADI. In DNA form, the CDR3 reads TGCGCCACCTCTTCAGGGCAGGGAAGCTTTTCACCCCTCCACTTT. This codes for CATSSGQGSFSPLHF.

Here the CDR3 DNA reads TGTGCCAGCAGTCCGGGACCCTGGTCGGGCTACACCTTC. This translates into CASSPGPWSGYTF. V and J are TRBV6-8 and TRBJ1-2; a possible D gene is TRBD1 (5 bases). The ends were cut back, 5 bases at V and 8 bases at J, with 15 bases in the middle. The CDR3 sequence is 13 residues long. The germline CDR1 and CDR2 sequences are MNHGY and SAAAGT.

The J gene is TRBJ1-6, the V gene TRBV5-1; TRBD1 matches 8 bases. This CDR3 comprises 15 residues. CDR1 is SGHRS and CDR2 is YFSETQ in the germline V gene. Germline trimming cut 0 bases from V and 7 bases from J; bases unmatched to any gene: 3. The CDR3 coding sequence is TGCGCCAGCAGCTTGGTGGACAGGGACAATTCACCCCTCCACTTT. Translation: CASSLVDRDNSPLHF.

This clone was recorded once. This rearrangement joins TRBV11-3 to TRBJ1-1, with 10 bases fitting TRBD1. After removal of 5 bases from V and 3 bases from J, the junction contained 3 bases not matched to a gene. Germline V CDR1 and CDR2: SGHNT, YENEEA. The CDR3 consists of 14 residues. The CDR3 spells CASSHGTGDTEAFF. Here the CDR3 DNA reads TGTGCCAGCAGCCATGGGACAGGGGACACTGAAGCTTTCTTT.

The rearrangement uses TRBV5-1 and TRBJ1-2; D is perhaps TRBD1 (6 bases). Germline V gene data show CDR1 as SGHRS and CDR2 as YFSETQ. The germline V and J ends were trimmed by 4 bases and 4 bases, with 20 bases remaining between them. This CDR3 contains 16 residues. CDR3 sequence: CASSPIAGGQGYGYTF. The CDR3 DNA reads TGCGCCAGCAGCCCCATAGCGGGGGGGCAGGGCTATGGCTACACCTTC.

V is TRBV6-8 and J is TRBJ2-7; TRBD1 matches 11 bases. The CDR3 loop spans 16 amino acids. J gave up 3 bases and V 4 bases, and 8 bases lay outside the gene matches. Germline V CDR1 and CDR2: MNHGY, SAAAGT. The CDR3 DNA reads TGTGCCAGCAGTTTGCGCCCGGGACAGGGGGACTACGAGCAGTACTTC. It yields the protein CASSLRPGQGDYEQYF.

The chain uses TRBV6-8 and TRBJ1-6, with D perhaps matching TRBD1 (5 bases). V was cut by 7 bases and J by 0 bases, with 10 bases left in between. The CDR3 sequence is 15 residues long. Germline V gene data show CDR1 as MNHGY and CDR2 as SAAAGT. CDR3 sequence (DNA): TGTGCCAGCATAGGGGCCTTCTCCTATAATTCACCCCTCCACTTT. Translation: CASIGAFSYNSPLHF.

This clone has just a few counts. The chain uses TRBV18 and TRBJ1-1; no clear D. The CDR3 extends over 13 amino acids. Per the germline V gene, CDR1 is KGHSH and CDR2 is LQKENI. V lost 3 bases and J lost 0, with 5 bases in between. The CDR3 region is CASSPAMNTEAFF. Here the CDR3 DNA reads TGTGCCAGCTCACCCGCGATGAACACTGAAGCTTTCTTT.

V is TRBV25-1 and J is TRBJ2-2; D not certain. Germline CDR1 MGHDK, CDR2 SYGVNS. The CDR3 covers 15 residues. Trimming shortened V by 1 base and J by 2 bases, and 8 bases separated the two germline ends. The CDR3 sequence: CASSESKLNTGELFF. The CDR3 DNA reads TGTGCCAGCAGTGAATCCAAGCTAAACACCGGGGAGCTGTTTTTT. The variable domain in full, with the rest retrieved from reference TRBV25-1 and TRBJ2-2, is EADIYQTPRYLVIGTGKKITLECSQTMGHDKMYWYQQDPGMELHLIHYSYGVNSTEKGDLSSESTVSRIRTEHFPLTLESARPSHTSQYLCASSESKLNTGELFFGEGSRLTVL.

The chain recombines TRBV12-5 with TRBJ1-2, with D possibly TRBD1 on 5 matching bases. Trimming removed 6 bases at V and 2 bases at J, with 16 bases between. The CDR3 length is 15 residues. Germline assignment: CDR1 LGHNT and CDR2 FRNRAP. DNA of the CDR3: TGTGCTAGTGGCTCCCTGGGGGAACAAAACTATGGCTACACCTTC. Protein sequence: CASGSLGEQNYGYTF.

This clone appeared a few times. The chain uses TRBV1 and TRBJ1-1. TRBV1 is assigned pseudogene status. The CDR3 loop spans 17 amino acids. In DNA, the CDR3 is TGCGCCAGCAGCCAAGCGAAGGGTATTCTTAGGAACACTGAAGCTTTCTTT. Protein product: CASSQAKGILRNTEAFF.

This sequence joins TRBV6-8 and TRBJ1-1; D is unclear. V lost 8 bases, J lost 1 base, and 11 bases lay in between. Per the germline V gene, CDR1 is MNHGY and CDR2 is SAAAGT. The CDR3 consists of 13 residues. CDR3 nucleotides: TGTGCCAGCCGGAGGACCGAGAACACTGAAGCTTTCTTT. This gives the protein CASRRTENTEAFF.

This chain links TRBV9 with TRBJ1-1, with D maybe TRBD1 (5 bases). V shed 2 bases and J shed 8 bases, with 19 bases lying between them. The CDR3 length is 15 residues. The V gene's germline CDR1 is SGDLS and CDR2 YYNGEE. CDR3 nucleotide sequence: TGTGCCAGCAGCGTTCCGGGACCGCAGGGCTTGGAAGCTTTCTTT. Translation: CASSVPGPQGLEAFF.

The V gene is TRBV5-1, the J gene TRBJ1-2, with D possibly TRBD1 on 5 matching bases. V was clipped by 4 bases and J by 3 bases, with 19 bases between them. The CDR3 extends over 16 amino acids. CDR1 SGHRS and CDR2 YFSETQ come from the germline V gene. The DNA for the CDR3 is TGCGCCAGCAGCGCCAGGGACCTTGGGTCTGACTATGGCTACACCTTC. Protein sequence: CASSARDLGSDYGYTF.

The DNA for the CDR3 is TGTGCCAGCAGTTATTTTAGGCCCGGGACAGGGGGTAACTATGGCTACACCTTC. Its translation is CASSYFRPGTGGNYGYTF. V and J are TRBV6-8 and TRBJ1-2, with 11 bases that match TRBD1. V lost 3 bases to trimming and J lost 1 base; unmatched junction nucleotides: 10. Per the germline V gene, CDR1 is MNHGY and CDR2 is SAAAGT. CDR3 length equals 18 residues.

V and J are TRBV29-1 and TRBJ1-3; D unclear. The V end lost 7 bases, the J end lost 3 bases, and 16 bases lay between the germline ends. The germline gives CDR1 SQVTM, CDR2 ANQGSEA. CDR3 length: 14 residues. The CDR3 DNA reads TGCAGCGCGAGGGAGGGCGATGGTGGAAACACCATATATTTT. The encoded protein is CSAREGDGGNTIYF.

This chain connects TRBV25-1 to TRBJ2-7, with TRBD1 identical over 9 bases. This CDR3 is 15 amino acids long. V lost 4 bases and J lost 4; bases outside the gene matches: 8. Germline loops: CDR1 MGHDK, CDR2 SYGVNS. In DNA form, the CDR3 reads TGTGCCAGCAGTGGGACCCGGACAGGGGCTTACGAGCAGTACTTC. Its translation: CASSGTRTGAYEQYF.